Sequencing of this T cell receptor beta chain was carried out in a study of T cell responses to AZD1222 COVID-19 vaccine. TCRdb's copy holds only in-frame clones and misses some; the assay was immunoSEQ multiplex PCR. The sample gives tens of thousands of clones, 88% of which show up once; about 7% is in the top ten. Findings of the study overall: Unmutated variant regions reportedly attract nearly half of all spike-specific TCRs.

This CDR3 spans 13 amino acids. CDR1 and CDR2 (germline): SGHTA, FQGNSA. Trimming removed 2 bases at V and 6 bases at J, with 7 bases between. Pooled samples include second doses given at about 4 or 12 weeks. Note on this clone: Its antigen is unidentified.

The chain couples TRBV7-2 to TRBJ2-2; TRBD1 is a possible D gene (6 bases). The source is an adult who received the AZD1222 COVID-19 vaccine. Sample: peripheral blood, taken 28 days after the second AZD1222 dose. CDR3: CASSLTGPGELFF. CDR3 DNA sequence: TGTGCCAGCAGCTTAACAGGGCCCGGGGAGCTGTTTTTT.